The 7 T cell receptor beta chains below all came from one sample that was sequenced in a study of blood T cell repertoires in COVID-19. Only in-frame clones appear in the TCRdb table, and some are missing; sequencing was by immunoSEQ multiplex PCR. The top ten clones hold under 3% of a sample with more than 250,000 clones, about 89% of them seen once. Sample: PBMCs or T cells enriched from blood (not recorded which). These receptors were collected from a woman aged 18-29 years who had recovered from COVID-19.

In DNA, the CDR3 is TGTGCCAGCAGCTTAGGCCAGGGGTTAGGCTACACCTTC. Protein sequence: CASSLGQGLGYTF. The genes are TRBV7-9 and TRBJ1-2, with D tentatively TRBD1 (6 bases). The V end was cut by 1 base, the J end by 8 bases, with 11 bases between. CDR1 is SEHNR and CDR2 is FQNEAQ in the germline V gene (reference sequence). The length of the CDR3 is 13 residues.

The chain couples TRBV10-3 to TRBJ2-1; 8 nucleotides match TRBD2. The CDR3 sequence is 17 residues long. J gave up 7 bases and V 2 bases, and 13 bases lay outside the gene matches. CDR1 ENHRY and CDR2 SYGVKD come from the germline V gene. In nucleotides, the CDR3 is TGTGCCATCAGTGAGGTTACGGGGGGGCCCAGCTTGAATGAGCAGTTCTTC. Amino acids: CAISEVTGGPSLNEQFF.

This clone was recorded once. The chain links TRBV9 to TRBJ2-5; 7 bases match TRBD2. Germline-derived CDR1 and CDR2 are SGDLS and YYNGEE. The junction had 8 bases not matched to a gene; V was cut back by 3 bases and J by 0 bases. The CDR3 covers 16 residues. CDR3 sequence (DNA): TGTGCCAGCAGCGCTGGACTAGTTTTTGACCAAGAGACCCAGTACTTC. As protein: CASSAGLVFDQETQYF.

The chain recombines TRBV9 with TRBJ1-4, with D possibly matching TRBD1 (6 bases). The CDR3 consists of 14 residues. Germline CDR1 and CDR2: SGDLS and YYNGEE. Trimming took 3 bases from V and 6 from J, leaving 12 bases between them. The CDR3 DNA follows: TGTGCCAGCAGCGCCGACAGGTGGGATGAAAAACTGTTTTTT. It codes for CASSADRWDEKLFF.

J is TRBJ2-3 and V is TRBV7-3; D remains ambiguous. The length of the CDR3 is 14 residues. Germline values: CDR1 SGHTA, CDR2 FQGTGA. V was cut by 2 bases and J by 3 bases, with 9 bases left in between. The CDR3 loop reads CASSLGPGTDTQYF. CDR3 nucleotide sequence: TGTGCCAGCAGCTTAGGTCCCGGGACAGATACGCAGTATTTT.

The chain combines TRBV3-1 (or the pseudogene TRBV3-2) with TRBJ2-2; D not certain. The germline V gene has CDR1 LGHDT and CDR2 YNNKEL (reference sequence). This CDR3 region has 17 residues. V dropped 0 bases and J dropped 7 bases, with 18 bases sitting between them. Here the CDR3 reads CASSQDLEADLHGELFF. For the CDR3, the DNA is TGTGCCAGCAGCCAAGATTTAGAGGCAGACCTCCACGGGGAGCTGTTTTTT.

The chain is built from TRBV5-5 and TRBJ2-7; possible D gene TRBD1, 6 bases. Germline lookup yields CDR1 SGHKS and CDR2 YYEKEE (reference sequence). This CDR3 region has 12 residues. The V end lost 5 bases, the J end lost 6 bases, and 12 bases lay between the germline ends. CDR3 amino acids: CASRASRGEQYF. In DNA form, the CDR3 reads TGTGCCAGCAGGGCGTCCAGGGGCGAGCAGTACTTC.